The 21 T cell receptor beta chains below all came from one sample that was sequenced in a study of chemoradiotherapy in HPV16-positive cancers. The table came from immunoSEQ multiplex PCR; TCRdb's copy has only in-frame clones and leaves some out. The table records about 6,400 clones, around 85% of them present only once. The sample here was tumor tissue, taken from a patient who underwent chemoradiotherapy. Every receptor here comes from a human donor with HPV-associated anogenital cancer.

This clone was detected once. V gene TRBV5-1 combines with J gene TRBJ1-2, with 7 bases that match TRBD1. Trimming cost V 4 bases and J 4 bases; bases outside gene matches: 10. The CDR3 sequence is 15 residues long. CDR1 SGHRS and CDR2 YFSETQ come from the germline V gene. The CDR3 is CASSAGTELSYGYTF. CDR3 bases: TGCGCCAGCAGCGCAGGGACAGAGCTTTCCTATGGCTACACCTTC.

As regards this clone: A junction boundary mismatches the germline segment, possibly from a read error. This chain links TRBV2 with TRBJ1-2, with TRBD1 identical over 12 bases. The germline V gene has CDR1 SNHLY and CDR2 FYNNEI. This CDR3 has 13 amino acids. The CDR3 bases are TGTGCCAGCAGTTTAGGGACAGGGGGCTCGACTAACTTC. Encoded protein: CASSLGTGGSTNF.

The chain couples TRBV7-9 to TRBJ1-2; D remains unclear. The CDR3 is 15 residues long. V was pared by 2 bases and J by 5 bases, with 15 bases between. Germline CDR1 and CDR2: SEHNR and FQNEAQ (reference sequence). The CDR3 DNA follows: TGTGCCAGCAGCTTAAAGGGAGCTTCCAAATATGGCTACACCTTC. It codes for CASSLKGASKYGYTF.

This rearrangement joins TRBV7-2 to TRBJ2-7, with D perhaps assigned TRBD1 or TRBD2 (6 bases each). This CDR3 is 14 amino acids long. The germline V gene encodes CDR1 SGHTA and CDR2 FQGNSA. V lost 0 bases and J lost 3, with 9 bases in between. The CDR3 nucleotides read TGTGCCAGCAGCTTAGCCGGGGGCAGCTACGAGCAGTACTTC. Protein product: CASSLAGGSYEQYF. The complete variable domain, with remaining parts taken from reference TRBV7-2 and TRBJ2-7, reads GAGVSQSPSNKVTEKGKDVELRCDPISGHTALYWYRQSLGQGLEFLIYFQGNSAPDKSGLPSDRFSAERTGGSVSTLTIQRTQQEDSAVYLCASSLAGGSYEQYFGPGTRLTVT.

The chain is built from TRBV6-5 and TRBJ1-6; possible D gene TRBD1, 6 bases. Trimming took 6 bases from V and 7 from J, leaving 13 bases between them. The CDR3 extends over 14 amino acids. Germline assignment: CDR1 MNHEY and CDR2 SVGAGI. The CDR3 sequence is CASRVTGRNSPLHF. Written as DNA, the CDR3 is TGTGCCAGCAGAGTCACAGGGCGGAATTCACCCCTCCACTTT.

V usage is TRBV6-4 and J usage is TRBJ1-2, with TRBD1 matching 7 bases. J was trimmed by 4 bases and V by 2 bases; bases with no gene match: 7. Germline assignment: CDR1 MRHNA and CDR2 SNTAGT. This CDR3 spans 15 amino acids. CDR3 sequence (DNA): TGTGCCAGCAGTGACGCCCCGGGACAGATCTATGGCTACACCTTC. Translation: CASSDAPGQIYGYTF.

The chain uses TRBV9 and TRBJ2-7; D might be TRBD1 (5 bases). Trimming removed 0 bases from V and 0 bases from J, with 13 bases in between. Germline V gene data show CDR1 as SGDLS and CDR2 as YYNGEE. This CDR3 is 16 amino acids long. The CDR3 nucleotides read TGTGCCAGCAGCGTAGACATAGACAGCCACTCCTACGAGCAGTACTTC. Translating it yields CASSVDIDSHSYEQYF.

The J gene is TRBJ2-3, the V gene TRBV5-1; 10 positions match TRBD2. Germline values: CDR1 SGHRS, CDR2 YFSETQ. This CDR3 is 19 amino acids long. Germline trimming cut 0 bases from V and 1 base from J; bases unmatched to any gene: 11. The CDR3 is CASSLGHTGLAGGTDTQYF. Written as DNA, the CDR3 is TGCGCCAGCAGCTTGGGACATACGGGGCTAGCGGGGGGCACAGATACGCAGTATTTT.

This chain's CDR3 is CASSSAGYGNTIYF. The CDR3 bases are TGTGCCAGCAGCTCCGCCGGATACGGAAACACCATATATTTT. The chain uses TRBV5-6 and TRBJ1-3; D is ambiguous. CDR3 size: 14 residues. Germline V CDR1 and CDR2: SGHDT, YYEEEE. V lost 3 bases, J lost 4 bases, and 11 bases lay in between.

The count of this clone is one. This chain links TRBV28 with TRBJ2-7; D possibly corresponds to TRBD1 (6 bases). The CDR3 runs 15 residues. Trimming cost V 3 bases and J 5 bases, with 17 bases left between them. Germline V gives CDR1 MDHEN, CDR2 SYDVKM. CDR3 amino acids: CASSFGDNHGDEQYF. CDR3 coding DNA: TGTGCCAGCAGTTTCGGGGACAATCATGGGGACGAGCAGTACTTC. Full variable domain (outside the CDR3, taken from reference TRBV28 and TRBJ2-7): DVKVTQSSRYLVKRTGEKVFLECVQDMDHENMFWYRQDPGLGLRLIYFSYDVKMKEKGDIPEGYSVSREKKERFSLILESASTNQTSMYLCASSFGDNHGDEQYFGPGTRLTVT.

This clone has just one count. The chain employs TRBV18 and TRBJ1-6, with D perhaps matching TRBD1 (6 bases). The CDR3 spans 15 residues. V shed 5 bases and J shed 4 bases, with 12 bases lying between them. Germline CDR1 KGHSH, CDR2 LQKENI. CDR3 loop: CASSKDSRYNSPLHF. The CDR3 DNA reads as TGTGCCAGCTCAAAGGACAGCAGATATAATTCACCCCTCCACTTT. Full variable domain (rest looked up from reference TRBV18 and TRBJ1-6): NAGVMQNPRHLVRRRGQEARLRCSPMKGHSHVYWYRQLPEEGLKFMVYLQKENIIDESGMPKERFSAEFPKEGPSILRIQQVVRGDSAAYFCASSKDSRYNSPLHFGNGTRLTVT.

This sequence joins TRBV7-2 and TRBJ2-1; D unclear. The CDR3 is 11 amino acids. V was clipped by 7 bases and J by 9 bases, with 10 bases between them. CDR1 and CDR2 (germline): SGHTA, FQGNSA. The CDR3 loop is CASTLSPEQFF. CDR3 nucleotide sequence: TGTGCCAGCACCCTTTCCCCTGAGCAGTTCTTC. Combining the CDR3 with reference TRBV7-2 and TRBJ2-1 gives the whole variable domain GAGVSQSPSNKVTEKGKDVELRCDPISGHTALYWYRQSLGQGLEFLIYFQGNSAPDKSGLPSDRFSAERTGGSVSTLTIQRTQQEDSAVYLCASTLSPEQFFGPGTRLTVL.

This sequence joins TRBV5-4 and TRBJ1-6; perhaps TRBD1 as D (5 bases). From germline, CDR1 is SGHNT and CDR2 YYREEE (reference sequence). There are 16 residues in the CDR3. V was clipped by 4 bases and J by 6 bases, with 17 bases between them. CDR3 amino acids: CASSQLGVKGNSPLHF. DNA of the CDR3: TGTGCCAGCAGCCAGCTGGGGGTTAAAGGTAATTCACCCCTCCACTTT.

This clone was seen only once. The CDR3 loop reads CASSPIRQGSEAFF. The CDR3 coding sequence is TGTGCCAGCTCACCAATCAGACAGGGCTCTGAAGCTTTCTTT. This chain joins TRBV18 and TRBJ1-1; TRBD1 aligns across 7 bases. The CDR3 loop spans 14 amino acids. Per the germline V gene, CDR1 is KGHSH and CDR2 is LQKENI. Trimming removed 2 bases from V and 6 bases from J; junction bases left unmatched: 6.

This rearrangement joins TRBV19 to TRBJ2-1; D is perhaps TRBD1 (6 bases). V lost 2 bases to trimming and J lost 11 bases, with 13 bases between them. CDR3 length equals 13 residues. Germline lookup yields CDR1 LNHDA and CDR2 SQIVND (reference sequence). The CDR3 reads CASSIILGTQQFF. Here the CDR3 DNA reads TGTGCCAGTAGTATAATTTTGGGGACACAGCAGTTCTTC. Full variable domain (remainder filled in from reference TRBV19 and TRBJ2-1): DGGITQSPKYLFRKEGQNVTLSCEQNLNHDAMYWYRQDPGQGLRLIYYSQIVNDFQKGDIAEGYSVSREKKESFPLTVTSAQKNPTAFYLCASSIILGTQQFFGPGTRLTVL.

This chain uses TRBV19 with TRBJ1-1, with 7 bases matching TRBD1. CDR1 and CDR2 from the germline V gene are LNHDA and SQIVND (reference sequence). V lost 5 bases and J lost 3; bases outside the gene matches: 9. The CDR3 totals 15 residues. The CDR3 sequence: CASSAGGTGDTEAFF. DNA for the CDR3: TGTGCCAGTAGTGCGGGGGGCACAGGGGACACTGAAGCTTTCTTT.

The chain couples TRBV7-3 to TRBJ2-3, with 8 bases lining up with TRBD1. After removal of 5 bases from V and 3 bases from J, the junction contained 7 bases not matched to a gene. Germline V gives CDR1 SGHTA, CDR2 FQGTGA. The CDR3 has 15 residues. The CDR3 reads CASSPGQGLTDTQYF. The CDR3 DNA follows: TGTGCCAGCAGCCCCGGACAGGGTTTGACAGATACGCAGTATTTT.

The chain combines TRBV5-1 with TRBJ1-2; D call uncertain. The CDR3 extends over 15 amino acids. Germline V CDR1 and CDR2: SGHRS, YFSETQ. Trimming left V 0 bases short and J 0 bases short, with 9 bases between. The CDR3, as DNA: TGCGCCAGCAGCTTGGGCCAGACGGCTAACTATGGCTACACCTTC. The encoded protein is CASSLGQTANYGYTF.

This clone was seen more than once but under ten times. CDR3 nucleotides: TGTGCCAGCAGTGAATCGGGCAGAGACTACGAGCAGTACTTC. Its translation: CASSESGRDYEQYF. The gene calls are TRBV25-1 and TRBJ2-7; D gene unclear. The CDR3 consists of 14 residues. V was trimmed by 1 base and J by 3 bases, leaving 10 bases between them. Germline assignment: CDR1 MGHDK and CDR2 SYGVNS.

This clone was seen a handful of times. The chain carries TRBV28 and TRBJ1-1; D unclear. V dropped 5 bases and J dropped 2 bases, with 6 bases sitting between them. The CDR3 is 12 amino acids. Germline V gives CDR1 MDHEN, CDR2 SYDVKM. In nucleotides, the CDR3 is TGTGCCAGCAGTATACAAAACACTGAAGCTTTCTTT. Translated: CASSIQNTEAFF.

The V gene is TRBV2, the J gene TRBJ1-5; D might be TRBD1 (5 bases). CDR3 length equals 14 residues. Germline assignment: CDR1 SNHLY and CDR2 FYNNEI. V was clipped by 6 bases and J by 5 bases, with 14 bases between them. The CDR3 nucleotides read TGTGCCAGCAGCCGGGACGGAGGACATCAGCCCCAGCATTTT. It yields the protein CASSRDGGHQPQHF.